Below, 2 T cell receptor beta chains from the same sample are listed, as sequenced in a study of CD8+ T cells in alopecia areata. The sequencing template was cDNA reverse transcribed from extracted RNA. The protocol was immunoSEQ multiplex PCR, while the TCRdb copy is restricted to in-frame clones and leaves out a portion. In the table there are approximately 89,000 clones, roughly 47% of which are singletons. The sequenced sample consisted of NKG2D-high CD8+ T cells sorted from blood. The source of these receptors is a human donor with alopecia areata.

V gene TRBV30 combines with J gene TRBJ2-7; no clear D gene. The length of the CDR3 is 12 residues. Per germline, CDR1 GTSNPN and CDR2 SVGIG (reference sequence). Trimming shortened V by 2 bases and J by 3 bases, and 8 bases separated the two germline ends. The CDR3 protein is CAWSSTNYEQYF. CDR3 DNA: TGTGCCTGGAGTTCAACGAACTACGAGCAGTACTTC.

CDR3 residues: CASSPEGVIYEQYF. CDR3 DNA: TGCGCCAGCAGCCCCGAGGGCGTTATCTACGAGCAGTACTTC. This chain uses TRBV4-1 with TRBJ2-7; D is perhaps TRBD2 (5 bases). Trimming took 4 bases from V and 3 from J, leaving 13 bases between them. Germline-derived CDR1 and CDR2 are MGHRA and YSYEKL. The CDR3 has 14 amino acids.